Listed below are T cell receptor beta chains from one sample, sequenced in a study of T cell changes during pregnancy in multiple sclerosis. The repertoire was sequenced with immunoSEQ multiplex PCR; TCRdb's copy has only in-frame clones and lacks some. Of approximately 80,000 clones detected, approximately 94% appear once; the ten largest clones hold more than 2%. Sequenced here: peripheral blood, sampled in the third trimester of pregnancy. Receptor source: a female donor with multiple sclerosis, enrolled in a pregnancy study. The CDR3 runs from the conserved cysteine through the conserved F or W. D genes are given only for firm matches. Size values are once, few and many counts, or a class for expanded clones, and some rows have none.

clone size	D gene	V gene	J gene	CDR3 protein	CDR3 DNA
few	TRBD2	TRBV9	TRBJ2-2	CASSAGLAGYTGELFF	TGTGCCAGCAGCGCCGGACTAGCGGGATACACCGGGGAGCTGTTTTTT
-	-	TRBV7-6	TRBJ1-1	CASSKNRGTEAFF	TGTGCCAGCAGCAAGAATAGGGGAACTGAAGCTTTCTTT
-	TRBD1	TRBV7-2	TRBJ1-1	CASSWDSPNTEAFF	TGTGCCAGCAGCTGGGACAGCCCGAACACTGAAGCTTTCTTT
-	-	TRBV10-3	TRBJ1-5	CAISEGTDSLNQPQHF	TGTGCCATCAGTGAGGGAACGGACAGCTTAAATCAGCCCCAGCATTTT
-	TRBD2	TRBV7-2	TRBJ2-3	CASSRRGSGIYTDTQYF	TGTGCCAGCAGCCGCCGGGGAAGCGGGATCTACACAGATACGCAGTATTTT
-	-	TRBV9	TRBJ1-2	CASSQGNYGYTF	TGTGCCAGCAGCCAGGGTAACTATGGCTACACCTTC
-	-	TRBV7-8	TRBJ1-2	CASSLQGGVYGYTF	TGTGCCAGCAGCTTACAAGGCGGCGTTTATGGCTACACCTTC
-	-	TRBV5-1	TRBJ2-1	CASSLQSRDNEQFF	TGCGCCAGCAGCCTCCAGTCGAGGGACAATGAGCAGTTCTTC
few	-	TRBV6-1	TRBJ1-2	CASSEASGQPAYGYTF	TGTGCCAGCAGTGAAGCGTCAGGACAGCCAGCCTATGGCTACACCTTC
-	-	TRBV5-8	TRBJ2-1	CASSLASVAVSYNEQFF	TGTGCCAGCAGCTTGGCCTCAGTTGCAGTTTCCTACAATGAGCAGTTCTTC
-	TRBD1	TRBV5-6	TRBJ1-6	CASSFGTGDNSPLHF	TGTGCCAGCAGCTTCGGGACAGGCGATAATTCACCCCTCCACTTT
once	-	TRBV9	TRBJ2-3	CASSADVSAGRDTQYF	TGTGCCAGCAGCGCCGATGTCTCGGCGGGTAGAGATACGCAGTATTTT
-	TRBD1	TRBV5-1	TRBJ2-7	CASSLTRTGGSYEQYF	TGCGCCAGCAGCTTGACGCGGACAGGGGGCTCCTACGAGCAGTACTTC
once	-	TRBV6-4	TRBJ2-5	CAKDTQETQYF	TGTGCCAAAGACACCCAAGAGACCCAGTACTTC
-	-	TRBV6-1	TRBJ2-2	CASGLVFQIRELFF	TGTGCCAGCGGCCTTGTTTTTCAGATCCGGGAGCTGTTTTTT
-	TRBD2	TRBV6-1	TRBJ2-3	CASREGLADSTDTQYF	TGTGCCAGCAGAGAAGGACTAGCGGATAGCACAGATACGCAGTATTTT
-	TRBD1	TRBV5-6	TRBJ1-5	CASSLGRGYSNQPQHF	TGTGCCAGCAGCTTGGGCAGGGGGTATAGCAATCAGCCCCAGCATTTT
-	-	TRBV19	TRBJ2-7	CASSIGQGSTYEQYF	TGTGCCAGTAGTATTGGGCAGGGATCAACCTACGAGCAGTACTTC
once	-	TRBV9	TRBJ2-1	CASSVGTIAYNEQFF	TGTGCCAGCAGCGTAGGGACAATTGCTTACAATGAGCAGTTCTTC
-	TRBD1	TRBV6-5	TRBJ2-7	CASSYTGQIKYEQYF	TGTGCCAGCAGTTACACGGGACAGATTAAATACGAGCAGTACTTC